This paragraph covers one T cell receptor beta chain sequence. It has no known antigen specificity. Within one base of it there is no much larger clone, and no base qualities were kept. This sample is part of a study of cytomegalovirus exposure and HLA in healthy donors (dated 2017 in TCRdb). A note on the overall study: An earlier analysis of roughly 570 of the donors reported about 280 Gb of sequence data and 117 million unique TCR beta sequences obtained from about 179 million T cells. Rather than using new phenotypic data, the later analysis identified candidate immune exposures from TCR beta sequences and from how often those sequences occurred across donors. HLA typing covered class I and class II loci at four-digit resolution. Roughly 300 gigabases of sequencing data and tens of millions of unique TCR sequences were included in an early release covering roughly 600 HLA-typed donors. A later analysis re-analyzed previously published TCR beta repertoires from 660 or so donors and added high-resolution HLA genotyping to study TCR occurrence patterns. Besides the first cohort of around 670 subjects, a separate validation cohort made up of over 100 different subjects was used. High-throughput TCR immunosequencing, statistical association of individual TCRs with disease status, and machine learning were combined to predict cytomegalovirus infection status. The genetic ancestry cluster associated with self-reported Caucasian donors included roughly 84% of the roughly 390 genotyped donors. An earlier analysis of around 580 of the donors used high-throughput TCR beta sequencing to judge whether each TCR beta V gene segment behaved as functional or pseudogenic. The study profiled the T cell repertoires of around 700 subjects by immunosequencing and related them to cytomegalovirus serostatus. The study was designed to test whether signatures of past pathogen exposure could be identified by cataloging public T cell receptors. Donor age, sex, ethnicity and CMV serostatus were compiled alongside the repertoire data. All discovery cohort repertoires had been generated using a single sequencing platform. About five DR-DQ haplotypes were handled as single units for association and clustering because linkage in the cohort was strong. The number of typed donors differed by locus: roughly 620-640 for A, B, C, DRB1 and DQB1; some 540 for DQA1; about 600 for DPA1; and some 450 for DPB1. Among roughly 370 genotyped donors of the cohort, an average of about 240,000 unique TCR beta nucleotide sequences were sequenced per donor, roughly 20% of them non-productive. Genome-wide SNP genotypes for about 55% of the 666 donors were used in a later genetic analysis, which treated that subset as a discovery cohort.

CDR1 and CDR2 were assigned from the germline V gene as MGHDK and SYGVNS. The germline ends are 10 bases apart after V is trimmed by 5 bases and J by 3 bases. Taken from cysteine to phenylalanine, the CDR3 has 14 residues. Only the CDR3 DNA is retained, 42 bases long and in frame from the first base. The library was prepared using the immunoSEQ multiplex PCR assay. For the multiplex PCR, a mixture combining 60 forward primers for TCR Vbeta segments and 13 reverse primers for TCR Jbeta segments was used. A multiplex PCR assay on genomic DNA amplified the CDR3 region of rearranged TCR beta genes. Amplified TCR beta libraries were sequenced as 87-base-pair reads on the Illumina HiSeq System. Per the original workflow: Across the roughly 670 repertoires, a later analysis counted approximately 83 million unique TCR beta chains, some 11 million of which were shared by at least two donors. Raw reads were error-corrected and collapsed into unique sequences by a nearest-neighbor algorithm in which closely related sequences were merged to remove PCR and sequencing errors. CDR3 sequences were aligned to IMGT reference sequences to assign V, D and J gene segments. For a sequence to be retained, at least a six-nucleotide match to both a V gene segment and a J gene segment was required. Rearrangements were called productive when the CDR3 lacked stop codons and stayed in frame with V and J; all others were non-productive. Following IMGT convention, CDR3 was defined as the stretch from the second conserved V-encoded cysteine to the conserved J-encoded phenylalanine. Sequences without an unambiguous match to a single V gene segment were excluded from the earlier analysis of 500 to 700 of the donors. In an earlier analysis of approximately 560 of the donors, a V segment was called functional when productive rearrangements were above 56.7%, and segregating when the standard deviation between donors exceeded 5%. A statistical classification framework was built to diagnose cytomegalovirus status from the catalog of TCR beta chain sequences. In a later analysis, TCR nucleotide sequences were compared against IMGT/GENE-DB human TR gene sequences so that V and J genes could be assigned. The TCRdist pipeline was used in a later analysis to assign CDR3 sequences and most-parsimonious VDJ recombination scenarios. A later analysis defined each TCR beta chain by its CDR3 amino acid sequence plus V-gene family, and excluded reads lacking a unique V-gene family. In a later analysis, around 650 highly shared, low-generation-probability nucleotide sequences were removed to address suspected cross-contamination and a sequencing artifact. In a later analysis, a clonal expansion index for each public chain was calculated from normalized within-repertoire ranks of inferred template counts. Generation probabilities in a later analysis came from a VDJ recombination model fitted to out-of-frame rearrangements, and those results were checked against IGoR. A later analysis scored TCR-TCR, TCR-HLA and TCR-CMV co-occurrence with hypergeometric tests, applying a repertoire-size bias correction to TCR pairs. To estimate false discovery rates, a later analysis permuted the HLA or CMV assignments 20 times. In a later analysis, co-occurring TCRs were grouped using DBSCAN, with TCRdist sequence similarity added in when clustering inside HLA-allele-positive subsets. For co-occurrence clustering, repertoires with fewer than 30,000 or more than 120,000 public chains were excluded, along with five repertoires with anomalous nucleotide sharing. The table was pulled from immuneACCESS by TCRdb, which kept in-frame rearrangements only. Such tables lose some clones; where checked, under half of the loss comes from unresolved V genes, and the rest has no known cause. D and trimming come from the DNA, and the V and J calls and clone size come from that table. For this sample there are approximately 160,000 clones; over 70% appear just once. Jointly, the top ten make up about 7.9% of the sample.

In total, 500 to 700 healthy bone marrow donors made up the cohort. At the time of sampling, all cohort members were nominally healthy, though unrecorded immune exposures were likely present. The donor tested CMV seropositive and was one of the 289 seropositive cohort members. Every donor gave a peripheral blood sample, and the peripheral blood mononuclear cells from that sample were used for TCR beta sequencing. Genomic DNA extraction from the blood cell samples was performed with the Qiagen DNeasy Blood Extraction Kit. Study-level results and caveats: According to a later analysis, most CMV-associated TCR beta chains appeared to be HLA-restricted, and the HLA associations seemed to be driven largely by CMV exposure. Because counts were too low, around 18 rarely observed V segments, including chromosome 9 orphons, were left out of the earlier analysis of about 620 of the donors. Cytomegalovirus status was reported to be diagnosed by the classifier with high specificity and sensitivity in both the original and validation cohorts. In a later genetic analysis, fewer N-insertions in productive TCRs were reported among donors in an Asian-associated ancestry cluster than the roughly 710-donor mean. In this cohort, only TCR beta chains were sequenced, and detectable features were limited by the absence of alpha or paired-chain data. Presence/absence analyses assumed roughly uniform sequencing depth across donors, an assumption that may not hold. A further reported finding was that TCR beta sequences accurately predicted the HLA-A and HLA-B alleles for most subjects in the first cohort. CMV serostatus was the only immune exposure information available for the cohort. Assigning TCR associations to individual alleles was difficult when HLA alleles, especially DR and DQ, strongly co-occurred. Across donors, most TCR sequences were observed very rarely, whereas some public TCRs were present in many individuals. HLA typing was unavailable for some donors at each locus, so association tests used only the typed subset. A later analysis found that TCR association rates varied across HLA loci, with DRB1 alleles showing the most associated TCRs and HLA-C alleles the fewest. A total of about 150 TCR beta chains were listed by the study as associated with cytomegalovirus. In a later analysis, 15,000 to 20,000 TCR beta sequences were associated with specific HLA alleles at a false discovery rate of 0.05. The authors suggested that the approach could potentially be extended to other disease states and immunological phenotypes. A few of the identified cytomegalovirus-associated TCR beta chains were confirmed in vitro to be specific for cytomegalovirus antigens. In a later genetic analysis, a missense DCLRE1C variant was associated with V-gene and J-gene trimming of TCR beta chains, and the association was replicated in an independent cohort. According to a later analysis, parvovirus B19, influenza, CMV and Epstein-Barr virus appeared linked to several top co-occurrence clusters. The 87-base-pair reads could not distinguish some IMGT-functional V segments, including TRBV6-2 and TRBV6-3, so those segments were excluded. Linkage disequilibrium might explain the correlated functional status among segregating V segments, but an unknown experimental factor could not be ruled out. In an earlier analysis of about 600 of the donors, most TCR beta V segments appeared in productive rearrangements about 87% or about 30% of the time, broadly matching IMGT annotations. The sequencing pipeline was judged likely to have produced a cluster of highly shared sequence variants as a technical artifact. Compared with equally common non-associated chains, HLA-associated TCR beta chains in a later analysis were more clonally expanded and had lower generation probabilities.

The sequencing sample was made of PBMCs. The source is a male donor in good health and CMV-seropositive. The V gene is TRBV25-1 and the J gene is TRBJ2-2, with TRBD1 as a weak D call on 6 bases. The base sequence is TGTGCCAGCAGTTGGACAGCTTACACCGGGGAGCTGTTTTTT. This gives the protein CASSWTAYTGELFF.